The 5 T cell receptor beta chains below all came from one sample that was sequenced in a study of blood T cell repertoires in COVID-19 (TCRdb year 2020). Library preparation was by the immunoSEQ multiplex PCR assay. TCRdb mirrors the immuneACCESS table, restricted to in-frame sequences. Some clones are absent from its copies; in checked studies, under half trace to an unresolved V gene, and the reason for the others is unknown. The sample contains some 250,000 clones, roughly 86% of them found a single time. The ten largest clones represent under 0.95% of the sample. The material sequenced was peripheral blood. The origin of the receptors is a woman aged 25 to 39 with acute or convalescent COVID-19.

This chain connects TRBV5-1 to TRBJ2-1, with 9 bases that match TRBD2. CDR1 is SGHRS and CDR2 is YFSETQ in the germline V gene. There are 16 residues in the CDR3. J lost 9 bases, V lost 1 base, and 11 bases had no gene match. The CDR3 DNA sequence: TGCGCCAGCAGCTTGACAGTTAGCGGGAGTGTGGTTGAGCAGTTCTTC. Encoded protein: CASSLTVSGSVVEQFF.

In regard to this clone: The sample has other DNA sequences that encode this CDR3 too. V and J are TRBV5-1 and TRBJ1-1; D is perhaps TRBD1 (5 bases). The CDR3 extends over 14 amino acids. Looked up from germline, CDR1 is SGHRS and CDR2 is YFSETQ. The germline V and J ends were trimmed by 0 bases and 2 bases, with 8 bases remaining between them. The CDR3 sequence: CASSLVQGNTEAFF. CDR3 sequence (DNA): TGCGCCAGCAGCTTGGTTCAGGGTAACACTGAAGCTTTCTTT.

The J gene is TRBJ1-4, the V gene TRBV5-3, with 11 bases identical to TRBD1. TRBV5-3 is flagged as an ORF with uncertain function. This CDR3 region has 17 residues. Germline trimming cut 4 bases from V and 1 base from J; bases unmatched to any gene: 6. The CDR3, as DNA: TGTGCCAGAAGCACCGGGGACAGGGGGAGAACTAATGAAAAACTGTTTTTT. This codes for CARSTGDRGRTNEKLFF.

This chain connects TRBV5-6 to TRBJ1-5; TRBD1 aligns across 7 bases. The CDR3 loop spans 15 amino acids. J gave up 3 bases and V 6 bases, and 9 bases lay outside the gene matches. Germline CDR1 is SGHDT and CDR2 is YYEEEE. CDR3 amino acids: CASTKGGGPNQPQHF. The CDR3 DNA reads TGTGCCAGCACCAAAGGAGGGGGCCCCAATCAGCCCCAGCATTTT.

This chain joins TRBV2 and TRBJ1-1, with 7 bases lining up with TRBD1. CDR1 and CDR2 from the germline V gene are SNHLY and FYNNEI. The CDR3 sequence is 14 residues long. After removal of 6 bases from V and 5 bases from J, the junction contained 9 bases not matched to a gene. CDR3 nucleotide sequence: TGTGCCAGCAGCCTACAGGGGCCCCGGACTGAAGCTTTCTTT. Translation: CASSLQGPRTEAFF.